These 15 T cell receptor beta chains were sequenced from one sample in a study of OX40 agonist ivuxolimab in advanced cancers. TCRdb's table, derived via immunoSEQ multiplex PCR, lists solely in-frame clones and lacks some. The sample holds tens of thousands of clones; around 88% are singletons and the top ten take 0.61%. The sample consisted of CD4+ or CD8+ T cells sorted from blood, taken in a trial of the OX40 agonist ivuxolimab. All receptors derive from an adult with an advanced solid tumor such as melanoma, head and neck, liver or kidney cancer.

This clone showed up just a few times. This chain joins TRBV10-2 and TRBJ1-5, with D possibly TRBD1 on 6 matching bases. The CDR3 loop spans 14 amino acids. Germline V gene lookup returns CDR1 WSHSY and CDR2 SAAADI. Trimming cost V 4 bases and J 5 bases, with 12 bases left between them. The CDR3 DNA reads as TGCGCCAGCAGTGCCGGGACAAGCTATCAGCCCCAGCATTTT. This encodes CASSAGTSYQPQHF.

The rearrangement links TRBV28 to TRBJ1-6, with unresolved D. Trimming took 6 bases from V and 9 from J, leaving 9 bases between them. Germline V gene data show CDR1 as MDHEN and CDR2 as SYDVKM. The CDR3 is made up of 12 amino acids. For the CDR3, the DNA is TGTGCCAGCAGAACGTTGGGTTCACCCCTCCACTTT. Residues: CASRTLGSPLHF.

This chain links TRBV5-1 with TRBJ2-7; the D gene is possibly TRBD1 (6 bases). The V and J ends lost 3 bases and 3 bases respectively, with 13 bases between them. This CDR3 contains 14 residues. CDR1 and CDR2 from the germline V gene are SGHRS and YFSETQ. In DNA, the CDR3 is TGCGCCAGCAGCTCAGGACAGAGCTACTACGAGCAGTACTTC. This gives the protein CASSSGQSYYEQYF.

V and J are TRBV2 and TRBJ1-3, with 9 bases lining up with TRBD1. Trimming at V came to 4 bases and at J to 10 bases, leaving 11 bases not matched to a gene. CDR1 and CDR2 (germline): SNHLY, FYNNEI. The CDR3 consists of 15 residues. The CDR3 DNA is TGTGCCAGCAGTGGAGGGACAGGGACGGATAGAACCATATATTTT. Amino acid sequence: CASSGGTGTDRTIYF.

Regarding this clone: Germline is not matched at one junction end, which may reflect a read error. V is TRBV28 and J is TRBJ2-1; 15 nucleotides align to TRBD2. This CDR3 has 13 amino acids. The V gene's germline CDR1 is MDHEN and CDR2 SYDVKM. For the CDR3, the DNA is TGCGGATCCGGGACTAGCGGGGGGCATGAGCAGTTCTTC. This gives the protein CGSGTSGGHEQFF.

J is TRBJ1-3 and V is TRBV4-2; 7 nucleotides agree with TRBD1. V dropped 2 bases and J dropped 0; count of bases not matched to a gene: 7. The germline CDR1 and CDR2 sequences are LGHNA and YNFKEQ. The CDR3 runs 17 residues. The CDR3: CASSQSRGQSSGNTIYF. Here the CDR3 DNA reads TGTGCCAGCAGCCAAAGTCGGGGACAGAGCTCTGGAAACACCATATATTTT.

The CDR3 DNA sequence: TGCGCCAGCAGCCCGCGGGACGGCCGAAGGAGCGGGGAGCTGTTTTTT. It is translated as CASSPRDGRRSGELFF. The chain carries TRBV4-1 and TRBJ2-2; perhaps TRBD2 as D (6 bases). The V end lost 4 bases, the J end lost 7 bases, and 19 bases lay between the germline ends. The CDR3 loop spans 16 amino acids. Germline CDR1 MGHRA, CDR2 YSYEKL.

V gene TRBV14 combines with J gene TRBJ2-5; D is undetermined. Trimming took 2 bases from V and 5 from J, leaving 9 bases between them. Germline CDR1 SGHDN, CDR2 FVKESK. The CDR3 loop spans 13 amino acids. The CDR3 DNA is TGTGCCAGCAGCCAAAGGATGACTGAGACCCAGTACTTC. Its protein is CASSQRMTETQYF. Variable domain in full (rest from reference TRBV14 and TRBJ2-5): EAGVTQFPSHSVIEKGQTVTLRCDPISGHDNLYWYRRVMGKEIKFLLHFVKESKQDESGMPNNRFLAERTGGTYSTLKVQPAELEDSGVYFCASSQRMTETQYFGPGTRLLVL.

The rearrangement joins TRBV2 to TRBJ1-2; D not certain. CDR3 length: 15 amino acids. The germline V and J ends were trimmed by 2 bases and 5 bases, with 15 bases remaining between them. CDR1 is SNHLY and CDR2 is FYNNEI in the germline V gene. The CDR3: CASSESSVLVYGYTF. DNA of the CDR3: TGTGCCAGCAGTGAATCCAGCGTCCTTGTTTATGGCTACACCTTC.

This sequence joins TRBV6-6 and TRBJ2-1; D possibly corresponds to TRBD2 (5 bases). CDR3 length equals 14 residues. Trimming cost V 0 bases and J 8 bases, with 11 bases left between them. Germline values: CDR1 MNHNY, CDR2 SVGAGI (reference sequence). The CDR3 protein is CASSYSTGVDEQFF. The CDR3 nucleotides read TGTGCCAGCAGTTACTCGACCGGGGTGGATGAGCAGTTCTTC.

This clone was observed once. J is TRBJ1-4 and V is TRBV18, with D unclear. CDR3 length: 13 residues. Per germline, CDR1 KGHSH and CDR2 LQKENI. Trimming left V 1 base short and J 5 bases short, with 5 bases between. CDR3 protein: CASSPLDNEKLFF. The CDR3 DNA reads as TGTGCCAGCTCACCACTTGACAATGAAAAACTGTTTTTT.

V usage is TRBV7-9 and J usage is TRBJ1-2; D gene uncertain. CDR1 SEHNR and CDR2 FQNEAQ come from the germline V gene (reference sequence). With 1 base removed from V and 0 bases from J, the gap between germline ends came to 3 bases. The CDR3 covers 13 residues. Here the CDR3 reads CASSLGANYGYTF. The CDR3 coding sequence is TGTGCCAGCAGCTTAGGAGCTAACTATGGCTACACCTTC.

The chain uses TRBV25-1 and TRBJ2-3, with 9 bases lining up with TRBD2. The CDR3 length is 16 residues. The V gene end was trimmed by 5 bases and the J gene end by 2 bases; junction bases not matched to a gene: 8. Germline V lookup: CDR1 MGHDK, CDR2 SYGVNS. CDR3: CASSPGTSTATDTQYF. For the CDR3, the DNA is TGTGCCAGCAGTCCCGGGACTAGCACAGCCACAGATACGCAGTATTTT.

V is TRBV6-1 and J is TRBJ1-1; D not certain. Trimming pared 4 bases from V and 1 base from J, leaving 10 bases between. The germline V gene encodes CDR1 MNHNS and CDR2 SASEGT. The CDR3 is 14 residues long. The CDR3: CASSGWTGNTEAFF. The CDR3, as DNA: TGTGCCAGCAGTGGGTGGACGGGGAACACTGAAGCTTTCTTT.

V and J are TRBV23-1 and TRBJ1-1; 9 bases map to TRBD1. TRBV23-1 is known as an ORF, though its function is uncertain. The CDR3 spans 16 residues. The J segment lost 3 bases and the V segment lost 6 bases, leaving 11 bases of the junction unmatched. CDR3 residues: CASSYRGTGRDTEAFF. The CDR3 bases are TGCGCCAGCAGCTATAGAGGGACAGGGCGCGACACTGAAGCTTTCTTT.